This T cell receptor beta chain was retrieved from a study of T cells in narcolepsy. Whole-study results and caveats: Comparing one patient's CSF and blood CD4+ clonotypes highlighted HCRT- and TRIB2-specific autoreactive clonotypes.

Profiled with immunoSEQ multiplex PCR; TCRdb holds only in-frame clones, not every one. Of fewer than 35,000 clones listed, approximately 84% are singletons. Trimming removed 1 base at V and 0 bases at J, with 15 bases between. The CDR3 runs 17 residues. Germline values: CDR1 SGHTA, CDR2 FQGNSA. A remark on this clone: Its antigen is unidentified.

The sequence was collected from a human donor with narcolepsy. This chain joins TRBV7-2 and TRBJ1-2, with a possible D match to TRBD1 (6 bases). Material for sequencing was CD45RA- memory CD4+ T cells from PBMCs. This CDR3 is CASSLGQGIGTNYGYTF. DNA of the CDR3: TGTGCCAGCAGCTTAGGGCAGGGGATAGGTACTAACTATGGCTACACCTTC.